This T cell receptor beta chain was obtained from a study of Graves' ophthalmopathy and Graves' hyperthyroidism listed by TCRdb under 2018. Turning to the overall study: Peripheral blood was collected at initial diagnosis, prior to any treatment. In about 6 hyperthyroidism patients, T-cell repertoires of thyroid tissue and blood were compared. In total, over 130 blood samples were TCR-sequenced: some 43 ophthalmopathy, approximately 75 hyperthyroidism and roughly 17 hyperthyroidism-to-ophthalmopathy patients. An independent validation cohort was composed of some 19 hyperthyroidism patients and 17 patients who later progressed from hyperthyroidism to ophthalmopathy. The study used signatures of the TCR beta repertoire to tell Graves' ophthalmopathy apart from Graves' hyperthyroidism and to predict which patients would progress to ophthalmopathy. To explore V-J signatures that separate ophthalmopathy from hyperthyroidism, a discovery set of approximately 100 patients was enrolled, consisting of approximately 44 with ophthalmopathy and around 60 with stable hyperthyroidism. Following sample collection, hyperthyroidism patients were given methimazole at a starting dose of 30 mg daily, and ophthalmopathy patients were given high-dose intravenous methylprednisolone. The research as a whole found: Sample size was not predetermined statistically, and investigators were not blinded to group allocation. In validation, the model predicted ophthalmopathy progression with 55% to 71% sensitivity and 72.22% specificity; more than ten predicted patients were CT-confirmed with GO in a median of approximately 6.5 months. Most expanded thyroid clonotypes with frequency above 0.001 were also detected in blood, suggesting blood repertoires may reflect the thyroid immune response. In cross-validation, the 13-signature model distinguished ophthalmopathy from stable hyperthyroidism with approximately 90% sensitivity and nearly 82% specificity, and in the test set the corresponding values were roughly 78% and 74%.

From cysteine to phenylalanine, the CDR3 is 13 amino acids long. Only the CDR3 DNA stays, 39 bases, in frame from base 1. V gives up 4 bases and J gives up 1 base, and the segment between their germline ends measures 7 bases. CDR1 is given as MDHEN and CDR2 as SYDVKM, both from the germline V gene. TCR beta CDR3 regions were amplified from RNA transcripts for repertoire sequencing. A first-round RT-PCR used HTBI primers with the Qiagen OneStep RT-PCR kit, followed by a second-round multiplex PCR, size selection and purification. Libraries were sequenced paired-end with 100 bp reads on an Illumina HiSeq2000. In the paper's pipeline: Reads were processed with SOAPnuke, discarding reads with adapters, uncalled bases, mean Phred below 15, or no exact constant-primer or identifier match. COPE v1.2.5 was used to merge high-quality paired reads. Each unique nucleotide sequence was treated as a clonotype, and MiTCR v1.1 was used to align the clonotypes to the IMGT TRB V, D and J references. The analysis was limited to V-J combinations with a frequency above 0.0001, which together covered 99.2% of repertoires. For each V-J combination, a TCR clonal expansion and chaos score was defined as F50 clonal expansion divided by the chaos observed in the TCRdist matrix. Welch's t-statistics and random forest were used to reduce the features to about a dozen V-J combinations, which were then used as input to a naive Bayes classifier. Thyroid-blood repertoire similarity was quantified with the Morisita-Horn index. TCRdb reanalyzed the raw reads on its own, using fastp at Q25 for trimming and MiXCR for clone calling, and kept in-frame beta chains. Under each unique CDR3 protein, matching rows form one entry showing the most common genes and DNA. For this entry, the V and J calls and clone size follow TCRdb and not the study's own pipeline. The sample table holds more than 300,000 distinct CDR3 sequences, of which 17% were seen once. Of the sample, 2.4% is held by the ten largest clones.

About this clonotype: Its antigen remains undetermined. No clone much larger than this one lies a single base away; base qualities are absent.

A patient counted as having stable hyperthyroidism if there was no progression to ophthalmopathy within 18 months of follow-up. Hyperthyroidism patients were newly diagnosed, with disease duration under 2 months, and aged 18 to 65 years. Patients with other autoimmune diseases, uncontrolled infections, pregnancy or lactation were excluded from the study. Diagnosis relied on clinical symptoms, serum thyroxine, TRAb, thyroid ultrasound and orbital computed tomography. PBMCs were isolated from about 10 ml of fresh peripheral blood by Ficoll-Paque density gradient centrifugation. Total RNA was extracted with Trizol reagent and quality-checked on an Agilent 2100 Bioanalyzer.

The sample comprised peripheral blood. This TCR came from an adult woman with stable Graves' hyperthyroidism. The rearrangement joined TRBV28 to TRBJ1-1, with the D segment identity uncertain. The CDR3 here reads CASSSDTNTEAFF. Here is the DNA: TGTGCCAGCAGTTCAGACACGAACACTGAAGCTTTCTTT.